This T cell receptor (beta chain) was observed in a study of vaccination effects on CD4 cells after COVID-19. Overall study context: The participants, recipients of two vaccine doses, got either BNT162b2 or mRNA-1273. Every well housed roughly 2.1 million PBMC, which grew in culture alongside about 11 IU/ml IL-2 and 10 ug/ml peptides.

Whole-study findings and limits: Late after vaccination, infection- and vaccine-induced clones showed marked clonal contraction.

Culture proceeded for 10 days, and CD4+ T cells were then isolated. Nobody among the vaccine recipients had prior SARS-CoV-2 infection (nucleocapsid antibodies were negative). Method: immunoSEQ multiplex PCR; TCRdb's copy keeps in-frame clones and lacks some. The data show about 53,000 clones, 65% to 80% seen once. A remark on this clone: Its antigen is undetermined.

The CDR3 runs to 15 residues. Germline CDR1 reads SGHRS; CDR2 reads YFSETQ. V shed 4 bases and J shed 4 bases, with 17 bases lying between them. The chain combines TRBV5-1 with TRBJ2-5; D could derive from TRBD1 or TRBD2 (5 bases each). The specimen was CD4+ T cells from PBMCs cultured without peptide, collected before COVID-19 vaccination. This TCR came from a human donor who received a COVID-19 vaccine. CDR3 bases: TGCGCCAGCAGCATAACCGGGACGCTGGGAGAGACCCAGTACTTC. It specifies CASSITGTLGETQYF.